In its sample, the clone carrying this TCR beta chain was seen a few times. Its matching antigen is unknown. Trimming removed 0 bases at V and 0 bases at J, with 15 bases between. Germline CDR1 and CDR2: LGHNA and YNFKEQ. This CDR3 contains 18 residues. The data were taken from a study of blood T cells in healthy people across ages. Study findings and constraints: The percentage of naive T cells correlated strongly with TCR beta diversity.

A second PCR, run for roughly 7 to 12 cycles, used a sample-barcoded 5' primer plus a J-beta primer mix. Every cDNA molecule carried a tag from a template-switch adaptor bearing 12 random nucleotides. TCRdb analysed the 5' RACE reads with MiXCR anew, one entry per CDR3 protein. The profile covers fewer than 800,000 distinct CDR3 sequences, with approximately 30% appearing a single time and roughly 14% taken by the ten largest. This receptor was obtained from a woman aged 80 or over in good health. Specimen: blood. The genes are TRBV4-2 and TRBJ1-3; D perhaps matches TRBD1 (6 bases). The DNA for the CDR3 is TGTGCCAGCAGCCAAGATATTGACAGGAACCTCTCTGGAAACACCATATATTTT. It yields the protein CASSQDIDRNLSGNTIYF.